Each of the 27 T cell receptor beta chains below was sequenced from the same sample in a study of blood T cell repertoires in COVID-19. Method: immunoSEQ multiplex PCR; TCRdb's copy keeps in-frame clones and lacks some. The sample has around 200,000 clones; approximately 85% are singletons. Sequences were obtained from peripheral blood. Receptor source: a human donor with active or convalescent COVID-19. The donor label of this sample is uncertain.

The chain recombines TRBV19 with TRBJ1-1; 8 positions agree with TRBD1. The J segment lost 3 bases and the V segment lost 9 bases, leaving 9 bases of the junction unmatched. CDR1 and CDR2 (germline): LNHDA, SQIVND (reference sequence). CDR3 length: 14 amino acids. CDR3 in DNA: TGTGCCAGCCGTGACAGGGGCCTTTACACTGAAGCTTTCTTT. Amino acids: CASRDRGLYTEAFF.

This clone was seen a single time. Here the CDR3 reads CASSPTGVEGYTF. The CDR3 bases are TGTGCCAGCAGTCCGACAGGGGTGGAGGGCTACACCTTC. The genes are TRBV28 and TRBJ1-2, with 8 bases matching TRBD1. J gave up 8 bases and V 5 bases, and 7 bases lay outside the gene matches. The CDR3 has 13 amino acids. Germline V gives CDR1 MDHEN, CDR2 SYDVKM.

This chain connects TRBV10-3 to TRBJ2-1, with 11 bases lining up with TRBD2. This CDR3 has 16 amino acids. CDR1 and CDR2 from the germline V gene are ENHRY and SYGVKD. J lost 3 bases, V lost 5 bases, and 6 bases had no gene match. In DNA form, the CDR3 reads TGTGCCATCAGTACTAGCGGGGGACGAGGCTACAATGAGCAGTTCTTC. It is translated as CAISTSGGRGYNEQFF.

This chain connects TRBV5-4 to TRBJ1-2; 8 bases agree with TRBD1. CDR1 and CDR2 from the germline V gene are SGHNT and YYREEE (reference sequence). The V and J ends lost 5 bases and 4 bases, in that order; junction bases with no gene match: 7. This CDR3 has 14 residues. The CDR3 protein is CASSVTGEAYGYTF. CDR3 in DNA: TGTGCCAGCAGTGTGACAGGGGAAGCCTATGGCTACACCTTC.

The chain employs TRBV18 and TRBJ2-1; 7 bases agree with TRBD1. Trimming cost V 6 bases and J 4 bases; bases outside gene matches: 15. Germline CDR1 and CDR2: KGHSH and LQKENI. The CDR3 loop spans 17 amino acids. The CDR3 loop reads CASSLSPPGTVYNEQFF. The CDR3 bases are TGTGCCAGCTCTCTAAGTCCGCCCGGGACAGTATACAATGAGCAGTTCTTC. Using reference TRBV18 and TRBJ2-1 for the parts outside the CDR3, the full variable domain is NAGVMQNPRHLVRRRGQEARLRCSPMKGHSHVYWYRQLPEEGLKFMVYLQKENIIDESGMPKERFSAEFPKEGPSILRIQQVVRGDSAAYFCASSLSPPGTVYNEQFFGPGTRLTVL.

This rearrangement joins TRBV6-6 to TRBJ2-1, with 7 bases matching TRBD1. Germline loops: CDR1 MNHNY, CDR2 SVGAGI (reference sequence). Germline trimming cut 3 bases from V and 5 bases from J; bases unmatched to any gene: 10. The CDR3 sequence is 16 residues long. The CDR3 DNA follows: TGTGCCAGCAGTTATGGTATCAGGGGGAATCACAATGAGCAGTTCTTC. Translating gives CASSYGIRGNHNEQFF.

The CDR3 DNA is TGTGCCAGCAGTTCCGTCCTTGGTAGCGGAGGCTCCTACAATGAGCAGTTCTTC. As protein: CASSSVLGSGGSYNEQFF. The rearrangement links TRBV27 to TRBJ2-1, with D maybe TRBD2 (6 bases). Per germline, CDR1 MNHEY and CDR2 SMNVEV (reference sequence). With 4 bases removed from V and 0 bases from J, the gap between germline ends came to 19 bases. There are 18 residues in the CDR3.

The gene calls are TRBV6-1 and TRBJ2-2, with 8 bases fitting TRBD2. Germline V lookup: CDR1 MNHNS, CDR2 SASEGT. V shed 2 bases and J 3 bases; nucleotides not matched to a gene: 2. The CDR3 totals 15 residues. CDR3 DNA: TGTGCCAGCAGTGAAACGGGGGGGGACACCGGGGAGCTGTTTTTT. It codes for CASSETGGDTGELFF.

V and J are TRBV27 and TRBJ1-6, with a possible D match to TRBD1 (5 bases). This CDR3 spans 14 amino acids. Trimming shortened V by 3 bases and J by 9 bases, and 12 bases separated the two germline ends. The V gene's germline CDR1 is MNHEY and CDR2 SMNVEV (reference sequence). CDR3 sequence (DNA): TGTGCCAGCAGTTTCGCCCTCGACAGTTCACCCCTCCACTTT. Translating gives CASSFALDSSPLHF.

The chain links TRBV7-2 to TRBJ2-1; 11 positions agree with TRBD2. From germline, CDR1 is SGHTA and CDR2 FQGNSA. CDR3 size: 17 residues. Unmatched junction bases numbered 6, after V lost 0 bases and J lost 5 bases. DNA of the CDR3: TGTGCCAGCAGCTTAGCGTTCACTAGCGGGGGTAACAATGAGCAGTTCTTC. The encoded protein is CASSLAFTSGGNNEQFF.

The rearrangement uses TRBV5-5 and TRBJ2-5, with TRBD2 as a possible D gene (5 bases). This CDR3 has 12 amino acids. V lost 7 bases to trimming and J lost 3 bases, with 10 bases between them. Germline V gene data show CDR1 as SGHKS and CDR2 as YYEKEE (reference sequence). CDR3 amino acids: CASRSGKETQYF. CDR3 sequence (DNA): TGTGCCAGCCGGAGCGGTAAAGAGACCCAGTACTTC.

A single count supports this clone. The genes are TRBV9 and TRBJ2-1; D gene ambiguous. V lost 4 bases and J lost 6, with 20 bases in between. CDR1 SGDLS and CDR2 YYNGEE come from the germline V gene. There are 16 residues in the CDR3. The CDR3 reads CASSPRINSKANEQFF. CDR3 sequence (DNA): TGTGCCAGCAGCCCTCGAATTAATAGCAAGGCCAATGAGCAGTTCTTC.

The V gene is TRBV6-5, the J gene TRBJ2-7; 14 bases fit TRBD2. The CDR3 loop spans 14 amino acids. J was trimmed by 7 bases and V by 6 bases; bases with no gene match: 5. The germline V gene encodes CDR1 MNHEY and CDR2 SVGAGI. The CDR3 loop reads CASRGLAGVVEQYF. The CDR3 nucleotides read TGTGCCAGCAGGGGACTAGCGGGGGTCGTTGAGCAGTACTTC.

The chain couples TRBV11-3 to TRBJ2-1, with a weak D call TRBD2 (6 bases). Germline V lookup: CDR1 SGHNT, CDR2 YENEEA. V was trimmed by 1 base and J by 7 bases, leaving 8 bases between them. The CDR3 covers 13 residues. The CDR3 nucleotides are TGTGCCAGCAGCTTAGCGGGAGTTAATGAGCAGTTCTTC. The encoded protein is CASSLAGVNEQFF.

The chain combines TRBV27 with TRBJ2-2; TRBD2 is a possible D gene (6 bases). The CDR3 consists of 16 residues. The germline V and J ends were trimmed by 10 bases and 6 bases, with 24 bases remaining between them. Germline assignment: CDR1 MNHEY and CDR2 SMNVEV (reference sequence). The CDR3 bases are TGTGCCAAAGTTCCAGCCGGGAGTTCCCGTCCCGGGGAGCTGTTTTTT. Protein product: CAKVPAGSSRPGELFF.

CDR3 bases: TGTGCCAGCAGCTTAGTTCTAGCGGGGACTACCTACAATGAGCAGTTCTTC. This sequence encodes CASSLVLAGTTYNEQFF. The genes are TRBV7-6 and TRBJ2-1, with TRBD2 identical over 9 bases. V shed 1 base and J 2 bases; nucleotides not matched to a gene: 6. CDR3 length: 17 amino acids. Germline CDR1 SGHVS, CDR2 FNYEAQ.

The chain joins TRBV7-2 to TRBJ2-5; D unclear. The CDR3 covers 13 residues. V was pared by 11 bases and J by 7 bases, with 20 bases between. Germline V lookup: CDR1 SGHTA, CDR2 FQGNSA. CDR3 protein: CAERYSQEGTQYF. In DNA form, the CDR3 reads TGTGCCGAGAGGTACTCGCAAGAAGGGACCCAGTACTTC.

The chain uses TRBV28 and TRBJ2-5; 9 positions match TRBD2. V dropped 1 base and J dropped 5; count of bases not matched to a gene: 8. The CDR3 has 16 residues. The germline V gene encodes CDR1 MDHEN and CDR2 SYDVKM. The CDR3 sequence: CASSLSTSGGRETQYF. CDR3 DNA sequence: TGTGCCAGCAGTTTATCGACTAGCGGAGGAAGGGAGACCCAGTACTTC. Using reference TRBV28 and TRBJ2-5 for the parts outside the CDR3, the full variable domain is DVKVTQSSRYLVKRTGEKVFLECVQDMDHENMFWYRQDPGLGLRLIYFSYDVKMKEKGDIPEGYSVSREKKERFSLILESASTNQTSMYLCASSLSTSGGRETQYFGPGTRLLVL.

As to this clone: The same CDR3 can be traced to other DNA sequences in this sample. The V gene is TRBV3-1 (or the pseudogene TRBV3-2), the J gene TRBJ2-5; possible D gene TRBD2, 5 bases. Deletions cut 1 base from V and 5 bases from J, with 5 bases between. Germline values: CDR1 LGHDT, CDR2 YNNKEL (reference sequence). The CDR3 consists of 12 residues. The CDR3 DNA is TGTGCCAGCAGCCAAGGCGGGGAGACCCAGTACTTC. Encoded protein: CASSQGGETQYF.

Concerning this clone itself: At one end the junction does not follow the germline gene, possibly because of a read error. This chain's CDR3 is CASSQGAEAFF. In nucleotides, the CDR3 is TGTGCCAGCAGCCAAGGGGCTGAGGCTTTCTTT. The chain links TRBV3-1 (or the pseudogene TRBV3-2) to TRBJ1-1; D unresolved. CDR3 length: 11 amino acids. The germline gives CDR1 LGHDT, CDR2 YNNKEL (reference sequence).

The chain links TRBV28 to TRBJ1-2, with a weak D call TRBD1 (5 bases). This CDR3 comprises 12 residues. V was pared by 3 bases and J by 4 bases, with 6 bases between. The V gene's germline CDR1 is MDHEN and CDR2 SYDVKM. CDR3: CASSLGLYGYTF. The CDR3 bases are TGTGCCAGCAGTTTGGGGCTCTATGGCTACACCTTC.

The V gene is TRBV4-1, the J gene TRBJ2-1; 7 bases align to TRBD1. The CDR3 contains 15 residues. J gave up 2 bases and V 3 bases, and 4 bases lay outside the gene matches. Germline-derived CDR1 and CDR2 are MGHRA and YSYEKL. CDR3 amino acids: CASSQQQGPYNEQFF. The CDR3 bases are TGCGCCAGCAGCCAGCAACAGGGGCCCTACAATGAGCAGTTCTTC.

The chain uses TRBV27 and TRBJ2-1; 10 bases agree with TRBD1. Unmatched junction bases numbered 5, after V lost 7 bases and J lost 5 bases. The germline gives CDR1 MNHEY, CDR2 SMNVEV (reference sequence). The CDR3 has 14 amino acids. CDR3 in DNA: TGTGCCAGCACCACCGGGACAGGGGACAATGAGCAGTTCTTC. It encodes CASTTGTGDNEQFF.

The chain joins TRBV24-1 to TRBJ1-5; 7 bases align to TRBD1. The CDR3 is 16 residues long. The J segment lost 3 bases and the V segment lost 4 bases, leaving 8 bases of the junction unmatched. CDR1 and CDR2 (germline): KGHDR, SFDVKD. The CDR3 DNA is TGTGCCACCAGTGACTCGACAGGGATATTCAATCAGCCCCAGCATTTT. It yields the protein CATSDSTGIFNQPQHF.

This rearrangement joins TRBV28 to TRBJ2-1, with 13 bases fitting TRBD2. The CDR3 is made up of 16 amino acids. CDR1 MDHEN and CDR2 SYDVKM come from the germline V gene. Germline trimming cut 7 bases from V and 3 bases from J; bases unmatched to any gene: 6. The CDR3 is CASKPGLAGNYNEQFF. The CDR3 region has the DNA TGTGCCAGCAAACCGGGACTAGCGGGGAACTACAATGAGCAGTTCTTC.

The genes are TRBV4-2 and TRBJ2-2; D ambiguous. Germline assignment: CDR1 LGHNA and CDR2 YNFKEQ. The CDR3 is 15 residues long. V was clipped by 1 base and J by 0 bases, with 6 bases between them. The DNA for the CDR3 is TGTGCCAGCAGCCAAGGCAGTACGAACACCGGGGAGCTGTTTTTT. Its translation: CASSQGSTNTGELFF.

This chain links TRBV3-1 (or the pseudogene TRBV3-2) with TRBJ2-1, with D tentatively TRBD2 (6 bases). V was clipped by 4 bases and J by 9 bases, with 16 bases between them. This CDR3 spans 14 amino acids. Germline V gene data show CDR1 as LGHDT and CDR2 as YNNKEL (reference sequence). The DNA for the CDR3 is TGTGCCAGCAGCCTACGACTAGACGGGGGTGAGCAGTTCTTC. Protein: CASSLRLDGGEQFF.